This TCR beta chain was profiled in a study of T cells in localized non-small cell lung cancer (dated by TCRdb to about 2020). For context, the study as a whole: The study examined T cell repertoires in hundreds of patients with early-stage NSCLC and compared tumors with uninvolved tumor-adjacent lungs. The cohort consisted of 236 treatment-naive NSCLC patients whose localized lung tumors had been resected. NSCLC patients had a mean age of roughly 66 years, and around 130 were male and nearly 110 female. What the work shows at the level of the full study, not this receptor alone: Because multi-region sequencing of the tumors was not done, intratumor heterogeneity could not be ruled out. Of the top 100 tumor clones, a median of 57 were detected in paired uninvolved adjacent lung; over 25 were also among that lung's top 100. Because the study design was exploratory, TCR variables were selected using unadjusted p-values without false-discovery rate correction. Uninvolved tumor-adjacent lung showed the highest T cell clonality, higher than tumor, which suggests more focused antigenic responses in the adjacent lung. Higher T cell density in blood was associated with longer overall survival, whereas higher clonality in adjacent lung was associated with shorter survival.

Of note for this clone: The antigen this receptor binds is unknown. No base-level quality is on record; no much larger clone is a single base apart.

TCR beta CDR3 regions were sequenced from DNA using the immunoSEQ Assay. As for the original processing: T cell density was computed as TCR beta template counts normalized to usable DNA estimated by amplifying housekeeping genes. Using the preseqR package, richness was estimated by extrapolating to 120,000 templates for tissue samples and 400,000 templates for PBMC samples. Clonality was calculated as one minus Pielou's evenness. Tissue-enriched TCRs were identified by differential abundance testing using productive amino-acid clonotypes, minimum total count 5 and alpha 0.1. The Jaccard Index and the Morisita Overlap Index were used to measure repertoire overlap between compartments. GLIPH grouped TCR beta CDR3s together with public tetramer-defined viral CDR3s, and a viral motif had to include at least three viral sequences and show V-gene enrichment. Held by TCRdb, this immuneACCESS table contains in-frame sequences only and omits some clones. Under half of the omission traces to an unresolved V gene where checked; the cause of the rest is unknown. Clone size and the V and J calls come from that table; the DNA yielded D and trimming. This sample gives about 17,000 clones in total; approximately 82% of them show up just once. In total, the top ten clones hold 34% of the sample.

At diagnosis, tumor, uninvolved tumor-adjacent lung and peripheral blood were collected and then preserved as a mix of FFPE and fresh-frozen material. For TCR repertoire profiling, blood samples were analyzed in the form of peripheral blood mononuclear cells. The germline V gene (reference sequence) supplies CDR1 MNHEY and CDR2 SMNVEV. Cut back by 6 bases and 0 bases, the V and J ends lie 6 bases apart. Inclusive of the bounding cysteine and phenylalanine, the CDR3 is 14 residues long. Of the read, only the CDR3 DNA is kept; its 42 bases are in frame from base 1. This clonotype originated in a male donor aged 60 or older with stage III lung adenocarcinoma. The sequence joins TRBV27 to TRBJ1-6, with the identity of the D gene unclear. Source: peripheral blood, taken before any cancer treatment. The nucleotide sequence is given as TGTGCCAGCAGAGTTGACTCCTATAATTCACCCCTCCACTTT. This yields the protein CASRVDSYNSPLHF.